Here is one TCR beta chain with its context. This sample was included in a study of blood T cell repertoires in COVID-19. The overall study: Sites across the United States, Italy and Spain contributed samples from acute and convalescent COVID-19.

Sequencing was performed with immunoSEQ multiplex PCR; in TCRdb, only in-frame clones are kept and a portion is missing. The table records around 120,000 clones, around 76% of them present only once. This receptor was taken from a man in his 70s with acute or convalescent COVID-19. Sequenced input: peripheral blood.

Here the CDR3 reads CASSIVGGGEETQYF. The CDR3 DNA reads as TGTGCCAGTAGTATAGTGGGCGGGGGAGAAGAGACCCAGTACTTC. The chain has TRBV19 and TRBJ2-5, with 7 bases aligning to TRBD2. The CDR3 runs 15 residues. V was clipped by 1 base and J by 3 bases; unmatched bases: 5. The germline CDR1 and CDR2 sequences are LNHDA and SQIVND (reference sequence).